The clone carrying this T cell receptor beta chain occurred many times. Its target is unknown. These data belong to a study of CD8 T cells in ankylosing spondylitis. Study findings and constraints: Typical of ankylosing spondylitis blood, it appeared, was a TCR beta motif of several highly homologous variants.

TCRdb called the 5' RACE reads again in MiXCR, with one record for every CDR3 protein. The table shows under 7,000 distinct CDR3 sequences, with roughly 2.2% occurring only once. Germline V gives CDR1 SGDLS, CDR2 YYNGEE. V was cut by 3 bases and J by 1 base, with 4 bases left in between. This CDR3 contains 13 residues. This TCR was sampled from a male donor with ankylosing spondylitis or in good health (not recorded which). The material sequenced was blood, either unsorted or a sorted T cell fraction (not recorded which). The chain combines TRBV9 with TRBJ2-2; D unclear. Here the CDR3 reads CASSAQNTGELFF. The CDR3 nucleotides are TGTGCCAGCAGCGCTCAGAACACCGGGGAGCTGTTTTTT.